The 20 T cell receptor beta chains below come from one sample, sequenced in a study of identical twins (dated by TCRdb to the mid-2010s). The library was made by 5' RACE. The data were produced on an Illumina HiSeq 2000. In-frame beta chains were kept once TCRdb had trimmed the public reads at Q25 with fastp and called clones with MiXCR. Identical CDR3 proteins give one entry, which carries the most common genes and DNA. This sample is represented by roughly 690,000 distinct CDR3 sequences; less than 7% of them were singletons. The ten biggest clones cover about 1.8% of the sample. Sequenced sample: naive T cells sorted from blood. According to the study, the label for this sample's cell subset or site signals: cells isolated with a human naive T-cell isolation kit. Receptors originate from a man younger than 35 in good health.

The chain uses TRBV6-2 or TRBV6-3 and TRBJ2-7, with 11 bases lining up with TRBD2. From germline, CDR1 is MNHEY and CDR2 SVGEGT. V lost 4 bases, J lost 3 bases, and 5 bases stayed unmatched. This CDR3 region has 15 residues. The CDR3, as DNA: TGTGCCAGCAGTTTGGGACTAGCGGACCTCTACGAGCAGTACTTC. Protein product: CASSLGLADLYEQYF.

In this sample, this clonotype turned up a few times. The chain combines TRBV13 with TRBJ2-5, with TRBD2 identical over 12 bases. Germline lookup yields CDR1 PRHDT and CDR2 FYEKMQ (reference sequence). The CDR3 is 15 residues long. V lost 5 bases to trimming and J lost 4 bases; unmatched junction nucleotides: 5. Here the CDR3 reads CASSNRLAGAETQYF. The CDR3 bases are TGTGCCAGCAGCAACCGACTAGCGGGAGCAGAGACCCAGTACTTC.

This clonotype was recorded at least ten times. The genes are TRBV6-1 and TRBJ1-1; TRBD1 matches 7 bases. This CDR3 comprises 16 residues. Germline V lookup: CDR1 MNHNS, CDR2 SASEGT. The V segment lost 5 bases and the J segment 1 base; nucleotides outside the gene matches: 10. CDR3 loop: CASSPEWGQQNTEAFF. DNA of the CDR3: TGTGCCAGCAGTCCGGAATGGGGACAGCAGAACACTGAAGCTTTCTTT.

Notes on this clonotype: Being one base from a much bigger clone, this may be a read error. The rearrangement links TRBV7-9 to TRBJ1-2; the match to TRBD1 covers 9 bases. V lost 2 bases to trimming and J lost 10 bases; unmatched junction nucleotides: 14. From germline, CDR1 is SEHNR and CDR2 FQNEAQ (reference sequence). The CDR3 is made up of 16 amino acids. CDR3 residues: CASSLFSGTGIHDYTF. DNA of the CDR3: TGTGCCAGCAGCTTATTCTCCGGGACAGGGATCCATGACTACACCTTC.

In the case of this clonotype: It may be a read error: a sequence one base away is much more abundant. Since no conserved phenylalanine or tryptophan closes the CDR3, a read error is the likely cause. The limits of the CDR3 on the DNA are not certain, so only TCRdb's listed CDR3 is given. The chain recombines TRBV7-9 with TRBJ2-7; TRBD2 is the table's D call, not checked against the DNA. The CDR3 is 12 residues long, ends included. Per the germline V gene, CDR1 is SEHNR and CDR2 is FQNEAQ (reference sequence). This CDR3 is CASSLEPGARHL.

V usage is TRBV5-1 and J usage is TRBJ2-5, with TRBD1 matching over 7 bases. Germline CDR1 is SGHRS and CDR2 is YFSETQ. The CDR3 is 15 residues long. V lost 1 base and J lost 5; bases outside the gene matches: 8. Here the CDR3 DNA reads TGCGCCAGCAGCTTGACAGGGGCTCCCGAGGAGACCCAGTACTTC. It translates to CASSLTGAPEETQYF.

In this sample, this clonotype turned up a few times. This sequence joins TRBV5-1 and TRBJ2-7; no clear D. The CDR3 loop spans 14 amino acids. The germline V gene has CDR1 SGHRS and CDR2 YFSETQ. Trimming stripped 1 base from V and 1 base from J, with 9 bases between. In DNA form, the CDR3 reads TGCGCCAGCAGCTTGATCGCCGGGTCCTACGAGCAGTACGTC. It encodes CASSLIAGSYEQYV.

V gene TRBV7-9 combines with J gene TRBJ2-1; D not certain. Germline CDR1 and CDR2: SEHNR and FQNEAQ (reference sequence). V lost 0 bases and J lost 8, with 11 bases in between. This CDR3 spans 14 amino acids. The CDR3 loop reads CASSLAGGGDEQFF. DNA for the CDR3: TGTGCCAGCAGCTTAGCGGGTGGTGGCGATGAGCAGTTCTTC.

This clonotype was seen ten or more times. The genes are TRBV20-1 and TRBJ2-3; D remains ambiguous. Looked up from germline, CDR1 is DFQATT and CDR2 is SNEGSKA (reference sequence). V lost 1 base, J lost 0 bases, and 8 bases lay in between. The CDR3 is 14 residues long. The CDR3 nucleotides read TGCAGTGCTAGAGTGTTTACTAGCACAGATACGCAGTATTTT. This translates into CSARVFTSTDTQYF.

This clonotype occurred a few times. The rearrangement links TRBV20-1 to TRBJ2-1; D is possibly TRBD2 (6 bases). CDR1 DFQATT and CDR2 SNEGSKA come from the germline V gene (reference sequence). The ends were cut back, 3 bases at V and 5 bases at J, with 14 bases in the middle. This CDR3 is 14 amino acids long. CDR3 in DNA: TGCAGTGCTAGCCGCCCCGGGACTGACAATGAGCAGTTCTTC. Residues: CSASRPGTDNEQFF.

This clonotype occurred a few times. The chain is built from TRBV5-1 and TRBJ2-2; 7 bases map to TRBD2. CDR1 is SGHRS and CDR2 is YFSETQ in the germline V gene. The CDR3 has 16 amino acids. The J segment lost 5 bases and the V segment lost 0 bases, leaving 7 bases of the junction unmatched. The DNA of the CDR3 is TGCGCCAGCAGCTTGGCATCGGGGGGACTAACCGGGGAGCTGTTTTTT. It is translated as CASSLASGGLTGELFF. Variable domain in full (rest from reference TRBV5-1 and TRBJ2-2): KAGVTQTPRYLIKTRGQQVTLSCSPISGHRSVSWYQQTPGQGLQFLFEYFSETQRNKGNFPGRFSGRQFSNSRSEMNVSTLELGDSALYLCASSLASGGLTGELFFGEGSRLTVL.

The rearrangement links TRBV20-1 to TRBJ2-3; 8 nucleotides agree with TRBD1. The V gene end was trimmed by 4 bases and the J gene end by 0 bases; junction bases not matched to a gene: 15. The germline CDR1 and CDR2 sequences are DFQATT and SNEGSKA (reference sequence). The CDR3 contains 18 residues. CDR3 in amino acids: CSANGQGIILPSTDTQYF. CDR3 DNA: TGCAGTGCTAATGGACAGGGTATAATTCTTCCTAGCACAGATACGCAGTATTTT.

This clonotype was seen a few times. A much larger clone differs by one base, so this may be a read error. The chain combines TRBV6-1 with TRBJ1-5, with 9 positions matching TRBD1. The CDR3 spans 13 residues. V gave up 4 bases and J gave up 6 bases; unmatched junction bases: 1. Germline values: CDR1 MNHNS, CDR2 SASEGT. The CDR3 bases are TGTGCCAGCAGTGGGACAGGGGTTCAGCCCCAGCATTTT. Its translation is CASSGTGVQPQHF.

This clonotype has ten or more counts. The chain joins TRBV15 to TRBJ1-5; maybe TRBD1 (5 bases). Germline CDR1 LNHNV, CDR2 YYDKDF (reference sequence). V shed 4 bases and J shed 2 bases, with 15 bases lying between them. The CDR3 has 16 residues. The CDR3 DNA is TGTGCCACCAGCAACCCGGGACCCCGGGGCAATCAGCCCCAGCATTTT. Translated, it gives CATSNPGPRGNQPQHF.

This clonotype was counted many times. The chain recombines TRBV9 with TRBJ1-3; 9 nucleotides agree with TRBD1. With V trimmed by 3 bases and J by 4 bases, 5 bases remained unmatched. CDR3 length: 15 amino acids. The germline V gene has CDR1 SGDLS and CDR2 YYNGEE. CDR3 DNA: TGTGCCAGCAGCGCGGGACAGGGCGCCGGAAACACCATATATTTT. Its translation is CASSAGQGAGNTIYF.

This clonotype appeared many times. The chain uses TRBV6-5 and TRBJ2-1; tentative D call: TRBD2 (6 bases). Trimming removed 0 bases at V and 13 bases at J, with 10 bases between. Germline lookup yields CDR1 MNHEY and CDR2 SVGAGI. This CDR3 has 12 residues. The CDR3 DNA follows: TGTGCCAGCAGTTACTCATCGGGGGTCCAGTTCTTC. This codes for CASSYSSGVQFF.

This sequence joins TRBV20-1 and TRBJ2-1, with TRBD2 identical over 8 bases. CDR1 is DFQATT, CDR2 SNEGSKA, per germline (reference sequence). The V gene end was trimmed by 3 bases and the J gene end by 8 bases; junction bases not matched to a gene: 18. The CDR3 is 17 residues long. This chain's CDR3 is CSARTARGSGSWDEQFF. The CDR3 bases are TGCAGTGCTAGGACTGCTCGCGGGAGCGGGAGTTGGGATGAGCAGTTCTTC.

There are many counts of this clonotype. The V and J genes are TRBV20-1 and TRBJ1-5; no definite D call. The germline V gene has CDR1 DFQATT and CDR2 SNEGSKA (reference sequence). This CDR3 contains 15 residues. V lost 3 bases and J lost 2, with 14 bases in between. The CDR3 spells CSASLGVGGNQPQHF. The CDR3 DNA reads as TGCAGTGCTAGTCTCGGGGTGGGTGGCAATCAGCCCCAGCATTTT.

The sample holds a few counts of this clonotype. This rearrangement joins TRBV27 to TRBJ2-2; TRBD1 is a possible D gene (6 bases). CDR3 length: 14 amino acids. V dropped 5 bases and J dropped 6 bases, with 13 bases sitting between them. From germline, CDR1 is MNHEY and CDR2 SMNVEV (reference sequence). DNA for the CDR3: TGTGCCAGCAGTCCCCTCGCAGGGGCCGGGGAGCTGTTTTTT. As protein: CASSPLAGAGELFF.

The sample holds many counts of this clonotype. The chain joins TRBV5-1 to TRBJ1-1; maybe TRBD1 (5 bases). V lost 0 bases to trimming and J lost 7 bases, with 7 bases between them. The V gene's germline CDR1 is SGHRS and CDR2 YFSETQ. This CDR3 region has 12 residues. CDR3 DNA sequence: TGCGCCAGCAGCTTGGGGACACTTGAAGCTTTCTTT. Translated: CASSLGTLEAFF. Drawing the rest from reference TRBV5-1 and TRBJ1-1, the complete variable domain is KAGVTQTPRYLIKTRGQQVTLSCSPISGHRSVSWYQQTPGQGLQFLFEYFSETQRNKGNFPGRFSGRQFSNSRSEMNVSTLELGDSALYLCASSLGTLEAFFGQGTRLTVV.